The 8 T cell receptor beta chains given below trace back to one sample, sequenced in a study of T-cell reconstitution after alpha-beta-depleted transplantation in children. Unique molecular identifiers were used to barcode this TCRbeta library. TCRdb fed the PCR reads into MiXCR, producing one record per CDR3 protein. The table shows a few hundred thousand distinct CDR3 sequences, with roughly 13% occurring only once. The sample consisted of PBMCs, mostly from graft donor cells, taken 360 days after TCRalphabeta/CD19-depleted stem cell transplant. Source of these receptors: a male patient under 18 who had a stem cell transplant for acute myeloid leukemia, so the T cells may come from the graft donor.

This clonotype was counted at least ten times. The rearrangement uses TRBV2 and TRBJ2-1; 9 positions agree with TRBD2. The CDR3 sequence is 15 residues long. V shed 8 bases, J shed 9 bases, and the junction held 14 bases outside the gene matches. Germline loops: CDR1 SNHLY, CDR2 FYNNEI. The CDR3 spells CASGGGRAETSEQFF. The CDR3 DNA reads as TGTGCCAGCGGTGGCGGGAGGGCCGAGACAAGTGAGCAGTTCTTC.

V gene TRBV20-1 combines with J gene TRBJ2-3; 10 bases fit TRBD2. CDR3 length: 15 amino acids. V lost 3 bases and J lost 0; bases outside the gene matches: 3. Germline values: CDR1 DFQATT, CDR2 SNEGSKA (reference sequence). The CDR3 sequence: CSASQLAGSTDTQYF. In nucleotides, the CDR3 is TGCAGTGCTAGCCAACTAGCGGGGAGCACAGATACGCAGTATTTT.

The CDR3 nucleotides read TGCAGTGCTAGATACCTACAGGAACGCTCTGGCTACACCTTC. The encoded protein is CSARYLQERSGYTF. The V gene is TRBV20-1, the J gene TRBJ1-2; TRBD1 is a possible D gene (5 bases). With 2 bases removed from V and 7 bases from J, the gap between germline ends came to 17 bases. This CDR3 contains 14 residues. The germline gives CDR1 DFQATT, CDR2 SNEGSKA (reference sequence).

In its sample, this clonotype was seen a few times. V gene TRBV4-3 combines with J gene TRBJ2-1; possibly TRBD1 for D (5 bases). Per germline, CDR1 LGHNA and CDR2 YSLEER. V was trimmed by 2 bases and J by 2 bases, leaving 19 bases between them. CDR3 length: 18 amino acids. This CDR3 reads CASSQRPSTASTYNEQFF. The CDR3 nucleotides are TGCGCCAGCAGCCAACGACCGTCGACAGCAAGTACCTACAATGAGCAGTTCTTC.

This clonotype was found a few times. Here the CDR3 DNA reads TGTGCCAGCAGCTTACGTCCGACAGGGGGCGGCCAAGAGACCCAGTACTTC. It is translated as CASSLRPTGGGQETQYF. The chain employs TRBV7-6 and TRBJ2-5, with 10 bases aligning to TRBD1. This CDR3 contains 17 residues. V was pared by 2 bases and J by 1 base, with 7 bases of the junction left unmatched. The germline V gene encodes CDR1 SGHVS and CDR2 FNYEAQ.

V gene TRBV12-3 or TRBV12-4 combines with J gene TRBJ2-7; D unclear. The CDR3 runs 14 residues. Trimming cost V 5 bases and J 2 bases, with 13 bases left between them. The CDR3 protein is CASSPSLRPYEQYF. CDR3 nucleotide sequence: TGTGCCAGCAGTCCCAGCTTACGACCCTACGAGCAGTACTTC.

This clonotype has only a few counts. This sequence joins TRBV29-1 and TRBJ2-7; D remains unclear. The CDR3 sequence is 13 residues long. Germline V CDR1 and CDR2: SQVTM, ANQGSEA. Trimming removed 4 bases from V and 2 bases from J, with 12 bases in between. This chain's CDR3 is CSVAVTATYEQYF. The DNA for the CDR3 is TGCAGCGTTGCGGTCACTGCTACCTACGAGCAGTACTTC.

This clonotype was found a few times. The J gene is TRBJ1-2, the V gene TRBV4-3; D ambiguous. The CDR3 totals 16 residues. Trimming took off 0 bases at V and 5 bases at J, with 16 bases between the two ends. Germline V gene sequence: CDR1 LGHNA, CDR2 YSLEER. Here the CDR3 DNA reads TGCGCCAGCAGCCAAGATTTTTCGGAAAACAAATATGGCTACACCTTC. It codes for CASSQDFSENKYGYTF.